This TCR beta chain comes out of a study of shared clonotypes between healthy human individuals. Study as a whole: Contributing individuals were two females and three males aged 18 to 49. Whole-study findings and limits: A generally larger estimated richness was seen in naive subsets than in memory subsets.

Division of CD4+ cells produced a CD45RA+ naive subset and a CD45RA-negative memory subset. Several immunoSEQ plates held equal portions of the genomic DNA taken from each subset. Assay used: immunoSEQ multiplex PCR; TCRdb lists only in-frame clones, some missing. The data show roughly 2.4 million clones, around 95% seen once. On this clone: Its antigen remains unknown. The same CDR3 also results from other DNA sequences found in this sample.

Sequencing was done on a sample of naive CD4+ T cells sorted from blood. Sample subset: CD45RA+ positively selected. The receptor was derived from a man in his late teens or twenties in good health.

CDR3 loop: CAISDEGGYGYTF. The CDR3 coding sequence is TGTGCCATCAGTGACGAGGGCGGCTATGGCTACACCTTC. The V call is TRBV10-3, the J call TRBJ1-2, with D uncertain. Germline-derived CDR1 and CDR2 are ENHRY and SYGVKD. V dropped 3 bases and J dropped 4 bases, with 9 bases sitting between them. This CDR3 is 13 amino acids long.